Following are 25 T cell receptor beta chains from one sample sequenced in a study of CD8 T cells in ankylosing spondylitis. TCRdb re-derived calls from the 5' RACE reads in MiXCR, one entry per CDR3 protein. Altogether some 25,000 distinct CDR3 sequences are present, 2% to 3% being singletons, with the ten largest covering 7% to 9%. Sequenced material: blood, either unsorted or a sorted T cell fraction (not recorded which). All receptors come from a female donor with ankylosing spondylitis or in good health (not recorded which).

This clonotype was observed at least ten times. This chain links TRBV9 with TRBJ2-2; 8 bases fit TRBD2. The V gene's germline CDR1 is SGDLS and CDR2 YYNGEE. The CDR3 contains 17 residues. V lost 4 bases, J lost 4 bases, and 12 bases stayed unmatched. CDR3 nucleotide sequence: TGTGCCAGCAGCCCCCGGGTGGGTAGCGGGACCACCGGGGAGCTGTTTTTT. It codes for CASSPRVGSGTTGELFF. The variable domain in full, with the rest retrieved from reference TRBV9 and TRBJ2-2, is DSGVTQTPKHLITATGQRVTLRCSPRSGDLSVYWYQQSLDQGLQFLIQYYNGEERAKGNILERFSAQQFPDLHSELNLSSLELGDSALYFCASSPRVGSGTTGELFFGEGSRLTVL.

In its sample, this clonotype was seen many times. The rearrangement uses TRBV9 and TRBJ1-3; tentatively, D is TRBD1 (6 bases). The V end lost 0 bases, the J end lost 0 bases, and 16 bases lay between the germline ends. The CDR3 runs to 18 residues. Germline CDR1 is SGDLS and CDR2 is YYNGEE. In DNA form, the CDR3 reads TGTGCCAGCAGCGTAGCCACCTCAACAGGGAACTCTGGAAACACCATATATTTT. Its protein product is CASSVATSTGNSGNTIYF. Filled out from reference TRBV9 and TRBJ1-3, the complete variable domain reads DSGVTQTPKHLITATGQRVTLRCSPRSGDLSVYWYQQSLDQGLQFLIQYYNGEERAKGNILERFSAQQFPDLHSELNLSSLELGDSALYFCASSVATSTGNSGNTIYFGEGSWLTVV.

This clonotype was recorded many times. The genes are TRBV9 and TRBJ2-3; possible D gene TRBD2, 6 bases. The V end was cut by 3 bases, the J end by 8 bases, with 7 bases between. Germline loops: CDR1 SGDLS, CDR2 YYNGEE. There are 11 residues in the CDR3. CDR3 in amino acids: CASSDSGTQYF. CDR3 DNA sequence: TGTGCCAGCAGCGATAGCGGTACGCAGTATTTT.

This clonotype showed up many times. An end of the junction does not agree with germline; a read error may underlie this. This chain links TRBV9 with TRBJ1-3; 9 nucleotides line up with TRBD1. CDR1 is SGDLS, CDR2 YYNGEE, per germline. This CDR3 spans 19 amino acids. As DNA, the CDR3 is TGTGCCAGCAGCCCAACCGGGACAGGGAGGATTCGCTCTGGAAACACCACATATTTT. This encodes CASSPTGTGRIRSGNTTYF.

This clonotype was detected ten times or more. This chain's CDR3 is CASSVADRNNEQFF. DNA for the CDR3: TGTGCCAGCAGCGTAGCTGACAGGAACAATGAGCAGTTCTTC. The chain recombines TRBV9 with TRBJ2-1; D is possibly TRBD1 (6 bases). CDR1 is SGDLS and CDR2 is YYNGEE in the germline V gene. Trimming took 0 bases from V and 5 from J, leaving 9 bases between them. This CDR3 contains 14 residues.

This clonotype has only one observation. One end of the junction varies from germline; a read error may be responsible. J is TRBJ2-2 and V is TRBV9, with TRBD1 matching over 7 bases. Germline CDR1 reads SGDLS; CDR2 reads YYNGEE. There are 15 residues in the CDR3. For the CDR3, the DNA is TGTGCCAGCAGCGTGGGGACAGTGAACAACGGGGAGCTGTCTTTT. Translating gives CASSVGTVNNGELSF. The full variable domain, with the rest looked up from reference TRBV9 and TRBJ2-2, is DSGVTQTPKHLITATGQRVTLRCSPRSGDLSVYWYQQSLDQGLQFLIQYYNGEERAKGNILERFSAQQFPDLHSELNLSSLELGDSALYFCASSVGTVNNGELSFGEGSRLTVL.

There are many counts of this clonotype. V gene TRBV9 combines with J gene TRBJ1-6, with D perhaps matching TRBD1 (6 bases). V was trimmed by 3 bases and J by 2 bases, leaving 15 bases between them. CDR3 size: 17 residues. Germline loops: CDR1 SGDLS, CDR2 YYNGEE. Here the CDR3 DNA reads TGTGCCAGCAGCGACAGCCAACAGGGCGCCTATAATTCACCCCTCCACTTT. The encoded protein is CASSDSQQGAYNSPLHF.

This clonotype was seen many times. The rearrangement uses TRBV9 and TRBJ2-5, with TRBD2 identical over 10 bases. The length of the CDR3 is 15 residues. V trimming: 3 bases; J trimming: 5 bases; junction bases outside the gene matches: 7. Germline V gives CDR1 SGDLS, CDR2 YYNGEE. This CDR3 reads CASSESSGSWETQYF. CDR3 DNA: TGTGCCAGCAGCGAATCTAGCGGGAGTTGGGAGACCCAGTACTTC. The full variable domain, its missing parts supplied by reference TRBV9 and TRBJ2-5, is DSGVTQTPKHLITATGQRVTLRCSPRSGDLSVYWYQQSLDQGLQFLIQYYNGEERAKGNILERFSAQQFPDLHSELNLSSLELGDSALYFCASSESSGSWETQYFGPGTRLLVL.

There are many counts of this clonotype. The CDR3 loop is CASSRDPGGNTEAFF. The CDR3 DNA reads TGTGCCAGCAGCCGTGACCCAGGGGGGAACACTGAAGCTTTCTTT. The gene calls are TRBV9 and TRBJ1-1, with 7 positions matching TRBD1. There are 15 residues in the CDR3. V lost 4 bases to trimming and J lost 1 base; unmatched junction nucleotides: 7. Germline V lookup: CDR1 SGDLS, CDR2 YYNGEE.

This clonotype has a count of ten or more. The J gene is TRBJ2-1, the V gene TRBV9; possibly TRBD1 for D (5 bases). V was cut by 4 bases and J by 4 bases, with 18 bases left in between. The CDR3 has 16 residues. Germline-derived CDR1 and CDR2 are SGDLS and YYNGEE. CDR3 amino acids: CASSLAQGPPYNEQFF. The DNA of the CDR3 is TGTGCCAGCAGCTTGGCCCAGGGCCCGCCATACAATGAGCAGTTCTTC.

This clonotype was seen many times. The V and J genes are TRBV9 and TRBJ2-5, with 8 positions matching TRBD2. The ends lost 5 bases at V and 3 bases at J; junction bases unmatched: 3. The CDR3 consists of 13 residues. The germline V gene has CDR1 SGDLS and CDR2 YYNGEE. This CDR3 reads CASSRTSKETQYF. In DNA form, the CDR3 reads TGTGCCAGCAGTCGGACTAGCAAAGAGACCCAGTACTTC.

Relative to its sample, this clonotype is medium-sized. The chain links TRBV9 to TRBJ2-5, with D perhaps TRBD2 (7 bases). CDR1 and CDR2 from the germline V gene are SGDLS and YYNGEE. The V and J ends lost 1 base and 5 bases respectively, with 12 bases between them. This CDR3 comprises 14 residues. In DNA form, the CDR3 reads TGTGCCAGCAGCGTAAACAGGGAGGGGGAGACCCAGTACTTC. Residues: CASSVNREGETQYF.

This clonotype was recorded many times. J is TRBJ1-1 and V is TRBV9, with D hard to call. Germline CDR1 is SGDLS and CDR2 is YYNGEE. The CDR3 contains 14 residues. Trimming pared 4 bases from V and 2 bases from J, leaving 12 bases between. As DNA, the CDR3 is TGTGCCAGCAGCCCACTGGCCGTAAACACTGAAGCTTTCTTT. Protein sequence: CASSPLAVNTEAFF.

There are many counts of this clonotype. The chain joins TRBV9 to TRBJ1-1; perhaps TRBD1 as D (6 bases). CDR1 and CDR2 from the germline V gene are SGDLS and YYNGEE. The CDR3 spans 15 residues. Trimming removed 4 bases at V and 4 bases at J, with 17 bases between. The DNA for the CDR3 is TGTGCCAGCAGCCCCCGGGGGGGGGCAGCCACTGAAGCTTTCTTT. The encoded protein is CASSPRGGAATEAFF. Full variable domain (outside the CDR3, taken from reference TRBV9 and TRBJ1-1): DSGVTQTPKHLITATGQRVTLRCSPRSGDLSVYWYQQSLDQGLQFLIQYYNGEERAKGNILERFSAQQFPDLHSELNLSSLELGDSALYFCASSPRGGAATEAFFGQGTRLTVV.

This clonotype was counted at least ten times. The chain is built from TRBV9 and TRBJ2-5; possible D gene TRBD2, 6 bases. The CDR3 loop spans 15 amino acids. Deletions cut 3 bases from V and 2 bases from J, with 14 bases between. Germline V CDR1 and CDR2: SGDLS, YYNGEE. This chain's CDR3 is CASSALGGEQETQYF. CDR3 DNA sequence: TGTGCCAGCAGCGCCCTCGGAGGGGAGCAAGAGACCCAGTACTTC.

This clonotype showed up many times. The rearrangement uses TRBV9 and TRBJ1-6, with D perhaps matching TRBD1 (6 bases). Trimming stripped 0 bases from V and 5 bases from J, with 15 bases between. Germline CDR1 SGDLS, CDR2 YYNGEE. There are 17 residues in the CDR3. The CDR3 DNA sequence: TGTGCCAGCAGCGTAGACCCCAGGGCAGGGGATAATTCACCCCTCCACTTT. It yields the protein CASSVDPRAGDNSPLHF.

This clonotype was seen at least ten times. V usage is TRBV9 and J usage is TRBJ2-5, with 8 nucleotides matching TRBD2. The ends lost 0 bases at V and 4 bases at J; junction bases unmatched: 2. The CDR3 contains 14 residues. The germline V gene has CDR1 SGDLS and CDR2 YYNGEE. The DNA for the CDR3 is TGTGCCAGCAGCGTAGGGGGACTAGTAGAGACCCAGTACTTC. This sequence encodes CASSVGGLVETQYF.

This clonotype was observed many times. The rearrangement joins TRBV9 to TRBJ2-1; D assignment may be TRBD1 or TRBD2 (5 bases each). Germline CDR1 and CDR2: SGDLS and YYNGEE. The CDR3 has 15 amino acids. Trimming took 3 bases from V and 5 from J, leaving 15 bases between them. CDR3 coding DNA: TGTGCCAGCAGCGCGGCCGGGACCCCAAACAATGAGCAGTTCTTC. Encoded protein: CASSAAGTPNNEQFF. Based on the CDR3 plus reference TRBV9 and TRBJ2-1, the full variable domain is DSGVTQTPKHLITATGQRVTLRCSPRSGDLSVYWYQQSLDQGLQFLIQYYNGEERAKGNILERFSAQQFPDLHSELNLSSLELGDSALYFCASSAAGTPNNEQFFGPGTRLTVL.

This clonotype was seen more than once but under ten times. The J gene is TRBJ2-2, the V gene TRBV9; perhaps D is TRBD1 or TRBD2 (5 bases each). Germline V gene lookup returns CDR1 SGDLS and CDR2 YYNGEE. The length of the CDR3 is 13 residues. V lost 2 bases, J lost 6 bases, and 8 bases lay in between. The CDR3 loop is CASSVRDPGELFF. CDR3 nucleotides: TGTGCCAGCAGCGTGAGGGACCCCGGGGAGCTGTTTTTT.

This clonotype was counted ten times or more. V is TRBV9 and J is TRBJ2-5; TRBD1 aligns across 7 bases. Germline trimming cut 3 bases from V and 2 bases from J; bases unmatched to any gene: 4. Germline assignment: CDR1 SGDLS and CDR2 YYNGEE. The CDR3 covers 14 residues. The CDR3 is CASSARQGQETQYF. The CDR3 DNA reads TGTGCCAGCAGCGCCAGACAGGGACAAGAGACCCAGTACTTC. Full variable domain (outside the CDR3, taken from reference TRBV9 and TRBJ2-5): DSGVTQTPKHLITATGQRVTLRCSPRSGDLSVYWYQQSLDQGLQFLIQYYNGEERAKGNILERFSAQQFPDLHSELNLSSLELGDSALYFCASSARQGQETQYFGPGTRLLVL.

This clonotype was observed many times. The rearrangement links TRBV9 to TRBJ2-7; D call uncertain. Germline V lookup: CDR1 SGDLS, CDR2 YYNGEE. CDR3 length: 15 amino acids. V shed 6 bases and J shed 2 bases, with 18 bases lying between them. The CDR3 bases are TGTGCCAGCACCGAAGGTGAAGGAGTCACCTACGAGCAGTACTTC. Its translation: CASTEGEGVTYEQYF. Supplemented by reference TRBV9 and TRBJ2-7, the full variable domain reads DSGVTQTPKHLITATGQRVTLRCSPRSGDLSVYWYQQSLDQGLQFLIQYYNGEERAKGNILERFSAQQFPDLHSELNLSSLELGDSALYFCASTEGEGVTYEQYFGPGTRLTVT.

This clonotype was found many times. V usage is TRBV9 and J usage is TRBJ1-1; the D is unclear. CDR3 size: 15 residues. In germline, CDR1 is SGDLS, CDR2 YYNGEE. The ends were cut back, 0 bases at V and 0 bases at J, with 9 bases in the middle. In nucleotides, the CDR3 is TGTGCCAGCAGCGTAGGGGCCCTCATGAACACTGAAGCTTTCTTT. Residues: CASSVGALMNTEAFF.

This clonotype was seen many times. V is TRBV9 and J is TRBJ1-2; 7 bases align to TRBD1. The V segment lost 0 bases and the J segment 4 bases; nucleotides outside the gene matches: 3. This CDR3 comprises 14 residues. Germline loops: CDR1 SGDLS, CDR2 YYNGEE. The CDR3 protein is CASSVGQGFYGYTF. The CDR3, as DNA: TGTGCCAGCAGCGTAGGACAGGGATTCTATGGCTACACCTTC.

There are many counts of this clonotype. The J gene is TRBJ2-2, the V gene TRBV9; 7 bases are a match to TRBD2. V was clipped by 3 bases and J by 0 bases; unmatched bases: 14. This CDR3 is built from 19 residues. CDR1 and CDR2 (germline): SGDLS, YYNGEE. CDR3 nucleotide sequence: TGTGCCAGCAGCGGCCTGGGGGAGCGGGAAGTTTCGAACACCGGGGAGCTGTTTTTT. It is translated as CASSGLGEREVSNTGELFF.

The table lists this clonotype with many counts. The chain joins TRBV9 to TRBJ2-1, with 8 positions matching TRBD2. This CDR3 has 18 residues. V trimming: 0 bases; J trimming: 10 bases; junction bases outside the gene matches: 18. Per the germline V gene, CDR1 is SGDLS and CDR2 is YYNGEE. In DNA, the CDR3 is TGTGCCAGCAGCGTAGGTGGCCTGGCGGGGGGTTTGTCAGGAGAGCAGTTCTTC. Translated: CASSVGGLAGGLSGEQFF.